Sequencing of this T cell receptor (beta chain) was carried out in a study of T cells in localized non-small cell lung cancer. Some clones are missing from TCRdb's copy, which holds only in-frame ones; the method was immunoSEQ multiplex PCR. The table lists about 78,000 clones, approximately 84% of them singletons, with 2.8% in the top ten. The CDR3 loop spans 14 amino acids. V lost 2 bases to trimming and J lost 0 bases, with 5 bases between them. Germline CDR1 and CDR2: ENHRY and SYGVKD. As for this clone: Antigen unknown.

Regarding the study as a whole: T cell clonality was highest in uninvolved adjacent lung, above tumor.

The source is a man aged 35 to 69 with stage I lung adenocarcinoma. The J gene is TRBJ2-1, the V gene TRBV10-3; tentative D call: TRBD2 (5 bases). Sequencing used peripheral blood, obtained before any cancer treatment. The CDR3 here is CAISEGSSYNEQFF. The CDR3, as DNA: TGTGCCATCAGTGAGGGGAGCTCCTACAATGAGCAGTTCTTC.